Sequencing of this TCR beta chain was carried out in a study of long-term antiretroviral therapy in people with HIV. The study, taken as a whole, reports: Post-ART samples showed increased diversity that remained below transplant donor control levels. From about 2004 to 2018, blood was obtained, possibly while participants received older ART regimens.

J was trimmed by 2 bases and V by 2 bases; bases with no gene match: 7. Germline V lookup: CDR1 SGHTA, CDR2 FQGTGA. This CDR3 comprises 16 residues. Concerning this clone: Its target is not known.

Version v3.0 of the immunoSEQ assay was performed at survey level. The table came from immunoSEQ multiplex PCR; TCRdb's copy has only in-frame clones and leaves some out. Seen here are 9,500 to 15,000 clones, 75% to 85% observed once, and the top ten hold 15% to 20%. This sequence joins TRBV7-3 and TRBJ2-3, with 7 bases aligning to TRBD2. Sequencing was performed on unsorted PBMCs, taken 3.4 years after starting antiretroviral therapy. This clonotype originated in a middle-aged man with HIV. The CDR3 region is CASSLVSSGTTDTQYF. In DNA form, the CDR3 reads TGTGCCAGCAGCTTAGTATCTAGCGGCACCACAGATACGCAGTATTTT.